Each of the 10 T cell receptor beta chains below was sequenced from the same sample in a study of shared clonotypes between healthy human individuals. The repertoire was sequenced with immunoSEQ multiplex PCR; TCRdb's copy has only in-frame clones and lacks some. The sample has 400,000 to 500,000 clones; approximately 80% are singletons. The sequenced sample was PBMCs. These receptors all come from a woman between 40 and 50 years old in good health. Some clones in this sample may be carry-over from other donors' samples.

The chain uses TRBV10-3 and TRBJ1-2; unclear D gene. V was trimmed by 0 bases and J by 7 bases, leaving 15 bases between them. In germline, CDR1 is ENHRY, CDR2 SYGVKD. There are 15 residues in the CDR3. DNA for the CDR3: TGTGCCATCAGTGAGTCTGACACCCGTGTTGGTGGCTACACCTTC. Its translation: CAISESDTRVGGYTF.

V and J are TRBV7-2 and TRBJ2-1; 10 nucleotides align to TRBD2. The CDR3 runs 15 residues. The junction had 4 bases not matched to a gene; V was cut back by 3 bases and J by 5 bases. Germline V lookup: CDR1 SGHTA, CDR2 FQGNSA. The CDR3 DNA is TGTGCCAGCAGCTTGGGACTAGCGTATAACAATGAGCAGTTCTTC. Translation gives CASSLGLAYNNEQFF.

A word on this clone: This specimen includes other DNA sequences encoding the same CDR3. CDR3 DNA: TGTGCCAGCAGTCTAGCGGGAGGGCCCTACGAGCAGTACTTC. Its protein product is CASSLAGGPYEQYF. The genes are TRBV6-5 and TRBJ2-7, with 12 bases lining up with TRBD2. Trimming took 5 bases from V and 2 from J; bases not matched to a gene: 1. The CDR3 contains 14 residues. Germline values: CDR1 MNHEY, CDR2 SVGAGI.

This clone was recorded a few times. This rearrangement joins TRBV19 to TRBJ1-5, with a weak D call TRBD1 (6 bases). In germline, CDR1 is LNHDA, CDR2 SQIVND (reference sequence). CDR3 size: 14 residues. V lost 3 bases and J 4 bases, leaving 10 bases between the germline ends. The CDR3 loop is CASSIWGLNQPQHF. CDR3 nucleotide sequence: TGTGCCAGTAGTATTTGGGGGCTTAATCAGCCCCAGCATTTT.

To note about this clone: Possible read error: a much larger clone is one base away. The V call is TRBV7-2, the J call TRBJ1-5; D ambiguous. CDR3 size: 15 residues. The V and J ends lost 2 bases and 1 base respectively, with 9 bases between them. Germline V CDR1 and CDR2: SGHTA, FQGNSA. CDR3 DNA: TGTGCCAGCAGCTTAACGACAAGGAGCAATCAGCCCCAGCATTTT. Encoded protein: CASSLTTRSNQPQHF.

About this clone: Additional DNA sequences in this sample encode the identical CDR3. The V and J genes are TRBV28 and TRBJ1-3, with D hard to call. Germline V gives CDR1 MDHEN, CDR2 SYDVKM. The length of the CDR3 is 14 residues. Trimming removed 6 bases at V and 1 base at J, with 10 bases between. The CDR3 coding sequence is TGTGCCAGCAGCAACTCGGGGTCTGGAAACACCATATATTTT. Protein product: CASSNSGSGNTIYF.

The rearrangement uses TRBV4-1 and TRBJ2-5, with D possibly matching TRBD1 (5 bases). This CDR3 comprises 16 residues. From germline, CDR1 is MGHRA and CDR2 YSYEKL. V was shortened by 2 bases and J by 0 bases, with 13 bases between the two germline ends. The CDR3 spells CASSQWLRVDQETQYF. CDR3 nucleotide sequence: TGCGCCAGCAGCCAATGGCTCAGGGTTGACCAAGAGACCCAGTACTTC.

This chain joins TRBV7-8 and TRBJ2-5, with D perhaps being TRBD1 or TRBD2 (6 bases each). V lost 8 bases, J lost 4 bases, and 23 bases lay in between. This CDR3 contains 16 residues. Germline lookup yields CDR1 SGHVS and CDR2 FQNEAQ. This chain's CDR3 is CASGEAGDLVTETQYF. The CDR3 DNA reads as TGTGCCAGCGGGGAGGCAGGGGATCTAGTTACAGAGACCCAGTACTTC. Drawing the rest from reference TRBV7-8 and TRBJ2-5, the complete variable domain is GAGVSQSPRYKVAKRGQDVALRCDPISGHVSLFWYQQALGQGPEFLTYFQNEAQLDKSGLPSDRFFAERPEGSVSTLKIQRTQQEDSAVYLCASGEAGDLVTETQYFGPGTRLLVL.

The CDR3 reads CASSRQGAVDTEAFF. For the CDR3, the DNA is TGTGCCAGCAGCCGACAGGGGGCGGTGGACACTGAAGCTTTCTTT. The chain carries TRBV7-2 and TRBJ1-1; 10 bases fit TRBD1. Trimming cost V 5 bases and J 3 bases; bases outside gene matches: 6. This CDR3 comprises 15 residues. The germline gives CDR1 SGHTA, CDR2 FQGNSA.

The chain combines TRBV18 with TRBJ2-7, with D maybe TRBD2 (6 bases). Trimming removed 3 bases at V and 2 bases at J, with 11 bases between. Germline V gives CDR1 KGHSH, CDR2 LQKENI. The CDR3 consists of 14 residues. The CDR3, as DNA: TGTGCCAGCTCACCTGAGACGGGGGCCTACGAGCAGTACTTC. Translated: CASSPETGAYEQYF.